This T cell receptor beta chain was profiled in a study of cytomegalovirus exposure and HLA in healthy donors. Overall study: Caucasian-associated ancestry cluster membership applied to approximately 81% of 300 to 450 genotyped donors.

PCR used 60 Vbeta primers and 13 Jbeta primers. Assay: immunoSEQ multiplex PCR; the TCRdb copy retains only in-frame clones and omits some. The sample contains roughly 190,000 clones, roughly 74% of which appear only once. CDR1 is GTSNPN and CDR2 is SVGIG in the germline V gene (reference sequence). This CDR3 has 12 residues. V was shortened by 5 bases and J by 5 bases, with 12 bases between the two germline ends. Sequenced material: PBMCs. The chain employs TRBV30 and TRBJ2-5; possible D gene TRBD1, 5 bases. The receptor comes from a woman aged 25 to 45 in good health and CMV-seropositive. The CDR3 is CAWSDTWETQYF. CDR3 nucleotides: TGTGCCTGGTCGGACACTTGGGAGACCCAGTACTTC. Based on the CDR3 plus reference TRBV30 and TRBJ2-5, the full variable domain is SQTIHQWPATLVQPVGSPLSLECTVEGTSNPNLYWYRQAAGRGLQLLFYSVGIGQISSEVPQNLSASRPQDRQFILSSKKLLLSDSGFYLCAWSDTWETQYFGPGTRLLVL.